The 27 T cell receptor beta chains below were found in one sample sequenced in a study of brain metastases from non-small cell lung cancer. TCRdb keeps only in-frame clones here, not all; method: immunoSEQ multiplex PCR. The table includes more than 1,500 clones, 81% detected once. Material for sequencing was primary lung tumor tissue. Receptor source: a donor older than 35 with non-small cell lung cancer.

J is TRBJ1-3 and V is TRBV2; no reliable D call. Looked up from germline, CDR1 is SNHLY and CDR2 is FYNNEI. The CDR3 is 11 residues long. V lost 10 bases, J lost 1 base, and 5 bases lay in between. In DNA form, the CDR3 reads TGTGCCACCCGATCTGGAAACACCATATATTTT. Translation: CATRSGNTIYF.

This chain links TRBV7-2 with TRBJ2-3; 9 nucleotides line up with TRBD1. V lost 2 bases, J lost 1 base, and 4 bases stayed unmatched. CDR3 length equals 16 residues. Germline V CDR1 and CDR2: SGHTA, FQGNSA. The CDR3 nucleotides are TGTGCCAGCAGCTTAATGGGACAGGGCGGCACAGATACGCAGTATTTT. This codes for CASSLMGQGGTDTQYF.

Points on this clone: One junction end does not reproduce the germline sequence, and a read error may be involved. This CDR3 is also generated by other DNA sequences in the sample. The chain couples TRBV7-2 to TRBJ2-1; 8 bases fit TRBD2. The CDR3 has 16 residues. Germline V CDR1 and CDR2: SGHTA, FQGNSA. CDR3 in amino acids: CASSLGVRGGQNEQFF. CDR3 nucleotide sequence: TGTGCCAGCAGTTTAGGGGTTCGGGGGGGCCAGAATGAGCAGTTCTTC.

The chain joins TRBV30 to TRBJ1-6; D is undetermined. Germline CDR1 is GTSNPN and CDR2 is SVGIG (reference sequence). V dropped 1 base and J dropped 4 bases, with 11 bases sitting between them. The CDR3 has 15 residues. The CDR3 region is CAWSGRVRYNSPLHF. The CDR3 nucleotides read TGTGCCTGGAGTGGCCGGGTGAGATATAATTCACCCCTCCACTTT.

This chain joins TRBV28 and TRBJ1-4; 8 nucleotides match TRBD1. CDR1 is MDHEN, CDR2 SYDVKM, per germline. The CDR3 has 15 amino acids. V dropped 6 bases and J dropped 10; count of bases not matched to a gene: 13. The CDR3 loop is CASRPHPGGMGKLFF. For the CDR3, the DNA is TGTGCCAGCAGGCCACACCCAGGGGGCATGGGAAAACTGTTTTTT.

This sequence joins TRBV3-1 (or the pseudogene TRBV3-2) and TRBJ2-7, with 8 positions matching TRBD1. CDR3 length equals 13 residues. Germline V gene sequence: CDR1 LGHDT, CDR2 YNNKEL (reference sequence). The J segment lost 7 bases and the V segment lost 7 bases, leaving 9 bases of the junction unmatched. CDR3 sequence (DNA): TGTGCCAGCAAAGTACAGGGGGACTGGGAGCAGTACTTC. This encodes CASKVQGDWEQYF.

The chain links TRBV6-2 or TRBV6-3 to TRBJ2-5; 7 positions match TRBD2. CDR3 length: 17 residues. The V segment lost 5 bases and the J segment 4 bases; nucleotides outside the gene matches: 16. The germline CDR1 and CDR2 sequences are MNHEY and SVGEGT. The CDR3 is CASSTRKRITGGETQYF. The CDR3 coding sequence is TGTGCCAGCAGTACCCGCAAAAGGATAACGGGAGGAGAGACCCAGTACTTC.

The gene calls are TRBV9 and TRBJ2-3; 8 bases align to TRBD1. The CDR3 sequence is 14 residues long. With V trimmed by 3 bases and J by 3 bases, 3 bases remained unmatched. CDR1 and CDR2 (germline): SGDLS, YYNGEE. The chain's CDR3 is CASSERQGTDTQYF. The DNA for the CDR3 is TGTGCCAGCAGCGAAAGACAGGGGACAGATACGCAGTATTTT.

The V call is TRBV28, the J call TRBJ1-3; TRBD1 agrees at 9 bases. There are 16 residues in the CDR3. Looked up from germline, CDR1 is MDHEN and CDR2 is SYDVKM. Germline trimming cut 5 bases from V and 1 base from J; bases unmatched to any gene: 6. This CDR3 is CASSARQGVSGNTIYF. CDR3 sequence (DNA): TGTGCCAGCAGTGCGAGACAGGGGGTTTCTGGAAACACCATATATTTT.

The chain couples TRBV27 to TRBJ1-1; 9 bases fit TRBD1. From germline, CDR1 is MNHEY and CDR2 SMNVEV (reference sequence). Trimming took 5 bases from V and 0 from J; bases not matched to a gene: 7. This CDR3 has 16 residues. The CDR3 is CASSPGTGTMNTEAFF. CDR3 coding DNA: TGTGCCAGCAGTCCGGGGACAGGGACTATGAACACTGAAGCTTTCTTT.

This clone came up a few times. DNA for the CDR3: TGTGCCAGCAGTTTAGTAGGGGGCGCTGGGGCCAACGTCCTGACTTTC. Protein sequence: CASSLVGGAGANVLTF. The chain is built from TRBV27 and TRBJ2-6; TRBD1 aligns across 7 bases. The CDR3 spans 16 residues. With 2 bases clipped from V and 2 bases from J, the junction kept 3 bases outside the gene matches. Germline loops: CDR1 MNHEY, CDR2 SMNVEV (reference sequence).

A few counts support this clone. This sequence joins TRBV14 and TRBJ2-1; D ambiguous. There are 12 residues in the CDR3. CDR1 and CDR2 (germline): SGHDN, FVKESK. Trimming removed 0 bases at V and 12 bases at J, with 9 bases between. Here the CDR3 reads CASSQDRLGQFF. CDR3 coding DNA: TGTGCCAGCAGCCAAGATCGGTTAGGGCAGTTCTTC.

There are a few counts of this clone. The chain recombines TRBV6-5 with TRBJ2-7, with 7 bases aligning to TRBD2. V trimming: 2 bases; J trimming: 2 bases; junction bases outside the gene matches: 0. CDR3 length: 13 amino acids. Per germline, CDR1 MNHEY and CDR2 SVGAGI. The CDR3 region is CASSYGRAYEQYF. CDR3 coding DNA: TGTGCCAGCAGTTACGGGAGGGCCTACGAGCAGTACTTC.

CDR3 bases: TGTGCCAGCAGCTGGACAGGACCCCTCTCTGGAAACACCATATATTTT. Translating gives CASSWTGPLSGNTIYF. J is TRBJ2-2 and V is TRBV5-6; 7 nucleotides align to TRBD1. The J call is uncertain, as TRBJ1-3 better fits the DNA end. The CDR3 sequence is 16 residues long. Germline CDR1 SGHDT, CDR2 YYEEEE.

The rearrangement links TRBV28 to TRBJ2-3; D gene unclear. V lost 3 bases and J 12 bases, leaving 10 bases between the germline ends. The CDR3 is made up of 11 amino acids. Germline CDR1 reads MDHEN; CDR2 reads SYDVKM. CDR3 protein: CASSFSSTQYF. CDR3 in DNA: TGTGCCAGCAGTTTCTCCTCGACACAGTATTTT.

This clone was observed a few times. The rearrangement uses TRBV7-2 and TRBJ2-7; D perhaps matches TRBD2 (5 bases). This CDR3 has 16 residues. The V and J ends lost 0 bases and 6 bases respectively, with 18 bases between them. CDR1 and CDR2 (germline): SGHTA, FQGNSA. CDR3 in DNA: TGTGCCAGCAGCTTAGCCCCCCTAGCATCATCGGGCGAGCAGTACTTC. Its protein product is CASSLAPLASSGEQYF.

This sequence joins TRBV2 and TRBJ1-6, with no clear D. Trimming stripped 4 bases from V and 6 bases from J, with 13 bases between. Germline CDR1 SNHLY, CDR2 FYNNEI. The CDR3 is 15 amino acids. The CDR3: CASSVSRVGNSPLHF. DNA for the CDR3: TGTGCCAGCAGTGTTTCCAGAGTGGGTAATTCACCCCTCCACTTT. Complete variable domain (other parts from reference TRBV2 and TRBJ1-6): EPEVTQTPSHQVTQMGQEVILRCVPISNHLYFYWYRQILGQKVEFLVSFYNNEISEKSEIFDDQFSVERPDGSNFTLKIRSTKLEDSAMYFCASSVSRVGNSPLHFGNGTRLTVT.

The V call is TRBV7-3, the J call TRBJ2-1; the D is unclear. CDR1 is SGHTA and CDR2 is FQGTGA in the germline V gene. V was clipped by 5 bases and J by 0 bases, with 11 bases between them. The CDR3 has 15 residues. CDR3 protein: CASSPGGASYNEQFF. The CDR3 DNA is TGTGCCAGCAGCCCTGGTGGCGCCTCCTACAATGAGCAGTTCTTC.

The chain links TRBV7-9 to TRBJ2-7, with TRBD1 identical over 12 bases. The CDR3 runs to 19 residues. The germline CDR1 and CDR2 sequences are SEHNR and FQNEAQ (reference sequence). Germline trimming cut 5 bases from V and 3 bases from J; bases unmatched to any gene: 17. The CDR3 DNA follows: TGTGCCAGCAGCAACCGGGACAGGGGGCTAGAGGGTCGCGACTACGAGCAGTACTTC. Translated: CASSNRDRGLEGRDYEQYF.

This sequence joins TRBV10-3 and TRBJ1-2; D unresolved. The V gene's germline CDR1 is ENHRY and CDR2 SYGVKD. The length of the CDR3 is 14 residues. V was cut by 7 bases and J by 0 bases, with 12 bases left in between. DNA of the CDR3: TGTGCCATCAAAGAGGGTACTACTAACTATGGCTACACCTTC. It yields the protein CAIKEGTTNYGYTF.

CDR3 loop: CASTTRAGLGGYTF. CDR3 sequence (DNA): TGTGCCAGCACCACGAGGGCGGGTCTGGGTGGCTACACCTTC. The chain has TRBV6-5 and TRBJ1-2; D is ambiguous. The CDR3 has 14 amino acids. Germline CDR1 is MNHEY and CDR2 is SVGAGI. Trimming shortened V by 7 bases and J by 7 bases, and 19 bases separated the two germline ends.

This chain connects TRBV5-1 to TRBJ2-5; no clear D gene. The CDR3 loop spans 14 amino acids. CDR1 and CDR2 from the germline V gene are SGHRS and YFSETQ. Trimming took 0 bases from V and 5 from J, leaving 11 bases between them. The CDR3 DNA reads TGCGCCAGCAGCTTGGGGTCTGGGCGGGAGACCCAGTACTTC. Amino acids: CASSLGSGRETQYF.

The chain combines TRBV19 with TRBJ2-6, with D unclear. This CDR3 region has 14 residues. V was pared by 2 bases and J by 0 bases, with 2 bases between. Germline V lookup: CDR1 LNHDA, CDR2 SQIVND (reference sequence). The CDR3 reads CASSIISGANVLTF. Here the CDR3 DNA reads TGTGCCAGTAGTATAATCTCTGGGGCCAACGTCCTGACTTTC.

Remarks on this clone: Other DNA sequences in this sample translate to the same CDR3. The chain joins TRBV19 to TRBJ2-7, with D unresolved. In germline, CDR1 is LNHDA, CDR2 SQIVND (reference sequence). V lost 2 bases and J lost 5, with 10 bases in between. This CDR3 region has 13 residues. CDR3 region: CASSILAGDEQYF. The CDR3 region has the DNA TGTGCCAGTAGTATATTAGCAGGTGACGAGCAGTACTTC.

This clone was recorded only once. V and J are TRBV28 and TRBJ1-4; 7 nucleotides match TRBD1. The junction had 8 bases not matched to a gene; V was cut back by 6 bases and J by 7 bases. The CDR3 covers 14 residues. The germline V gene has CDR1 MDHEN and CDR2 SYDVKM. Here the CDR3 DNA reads TGTGCCAGCAGCCGCGGACAGGAGGGTGAAAAACTGTTTTTT. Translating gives CASSRGQEGEKLFF.

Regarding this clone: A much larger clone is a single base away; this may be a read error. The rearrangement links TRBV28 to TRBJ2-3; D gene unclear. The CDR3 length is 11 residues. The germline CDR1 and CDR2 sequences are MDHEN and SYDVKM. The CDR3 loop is CVSSPFDTQYF. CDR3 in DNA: TGTGTCAGCAGTCCCTTCGATACGCAGTATTTT.

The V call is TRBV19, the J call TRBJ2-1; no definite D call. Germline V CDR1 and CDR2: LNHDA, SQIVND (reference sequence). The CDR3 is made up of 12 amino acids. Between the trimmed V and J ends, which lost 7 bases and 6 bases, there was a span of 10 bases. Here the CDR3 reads CASKQEANEQFF. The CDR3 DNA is TGTGCCAGTAAGCAGGAAGCCAATGAGCAGTTCTTC.